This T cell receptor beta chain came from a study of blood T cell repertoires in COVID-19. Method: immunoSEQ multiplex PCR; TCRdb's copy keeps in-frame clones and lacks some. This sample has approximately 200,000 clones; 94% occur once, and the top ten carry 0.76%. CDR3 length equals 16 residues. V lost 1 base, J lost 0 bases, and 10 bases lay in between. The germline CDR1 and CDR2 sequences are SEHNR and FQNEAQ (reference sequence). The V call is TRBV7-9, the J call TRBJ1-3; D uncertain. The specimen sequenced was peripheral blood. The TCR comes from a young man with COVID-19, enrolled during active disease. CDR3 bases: TGTGCCAGCAGCTTAGGTGGAGTTACCTCTGGAAACACCATATATTTT. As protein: CASSLGGVTSGNTIYF. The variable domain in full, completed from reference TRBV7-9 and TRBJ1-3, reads DTGVSQNPRHKITKRGQNVTFRCDPISEHNRLYWYRQTLGQGPEFLTYFQNEAQLEKSRLLSDRFSAERPKGSFSTLEIQRTEQGDSAMYLCASSLGGVTSGNTIYFGEGSWLTVV.